Each of the 18 T cell receptor beta chains below was sequenced from the same sample in a study of glioma-infiltrating T cells. Amplification of TCR alpha and beta CDR3 regions from RNA used iRepertoire nested multiplex PCR. A single record per CDR3 protein comes from TCRdb applying MiXCR to the multiplex PCR reads. The sample consists of 150,000 to 200,000 distinct CDR3 sequences, about 32% of them appearing once. Material for sequencing was glioma tissue, nonneoplastic brain tissue, or PBMCs (not recorded which). All receptors derive from a human donor with low-grade glioma or glioblastoma, undergoing nonglioma brain surgery, or in good health (not recorded which).

This clonotype was counted at least ten times. V and J are TRBV6-1 and TRBJ1-1; D is ambiguous. V was cut by 7 bases and J by 5 bases, with 11 bases left in between. CDR3 length: 12 residues. Germline CDR1 reads MNHNS; CDR2 reads SASEGT. The DNA for the CDR3 is TGTGCCAGCATCTTGGACCCAACTGAAGCTTTCTTT. Protein sequence: CASILDPTEAFF.

The chain is built from TRBV5-5 and TRBJ2-5; tentatively, D is TRBD2 (5 bases). This CDR3 contains 10 residues. V lost 9 bases to trimming and J lost 7 bases, with 10 bases between them. CDR1 and CDR2 from the germline V gene are SGHKS and YYEKEE (reference sequence). CDR3 DNA: TGTGCCATCCCCCGGGGGACCCAGTACTTC. This sequence encodes CAIPRGTQYF.

A word on this clonotype: Sequence at one end of the junction differs from germline and may be a read error. The J gene is TRBJ2-5, the V gene TRBV6-1; 12 bases agree with TRBD2. CDR3 length: 15 amino acids. Looked up from germline, CDR1 is MNHNS and CDR2 is SASEGT. The CDR3 DNA reads TGTGCCAGCATGTCTAGCGGGAGGGCGCGGGAGACCCAGTACTTT. Protein product: CASMSSGRARETQYF.

As concerns this clonotype: The CDR3 does not close with the conserved phenylalanine or tryptophan, likely indicating a read error. Because the CDR3's place on the DNA is in doubt, the DNA is left out and the CDR3 is given as listed by TCRdb. The chain is built from TRBV29-1 and TRBJ1-2. The CDR3 is 10 residues long, ends included. Germline values: CDR1 SQVTM, CDR2 ANQGSEA. The CDR3 loop is CSAGGLADTS.

This chain connects TRBV7-6 to TRBJ2-2; possible D gene TRBD2, 6 bases. Germline CDR1 reads SGHVS; CDR2 reads FNYEAQ. This CDR3 is built from 17 residues. Trimming removed 0 bases at V and 3 bases at J, with 14 bases between. This CDR3 is CASSLAPSGTYTGELFF. The CDR3 nucleotides are TGTGCCAGCAGCTTAGCCCCCTCCGGGACTTACACCGGGGAGCTGTTTTTT.

Comments on this clonotype: This could be a read error, since a much larger clone is one nucleotide away. This chain joins TRBV4-1 and TRBJ1-2, with D perhaps TRBD1 (6 bases). CDR3 length: 16 amino acids. CDR1 is MGHRA and CDR2 is YSYEKL in the germline V gene. The V and J ends lost 2 bases and 7 bases respectively, with 20 bases between them. DNA of the CDR3: TGCGCCAGCAGCCAACAAAACGGACAGCCCTACCTTGGCTACACCTTC. Translated: CASSQQNGQPYLGYTF.

There are many counts of this clonotype. This sequence joins TRBV3-1 and TRBJ2-7, with 9 bases that match TRBD1. This CDR3 is 14 amino acids long. In germline, CDR1 is LGHDT, CDR2 YNNKEL (reference sequence). V dropped 6 bases and J dropped 3; count of bases not matched to a gene: 6. The CDR3 sequence is CASSRDREGYEQYF. As DNA, the CDR3 is TGTGCCAGCAGTCGGGACAGGGAAGGCTACGAGCAGTACTTC.

In regard to this clonotype: One end of the junction is discordant with germline, which a read error may explain. The genes are TRBV28 and TRBJ1-5, with D uncertain. The CDR3 contains 14 residues. Germline values: CDR1 MDHEN, CDR2 SYDVKM. For the CDR3, the DNA is TGTGCCAGCAGTTCCCATTATAGCAGTCAGCCCCAGCACTTT. Translation gives CASSSHYSSQPQHF.

The table lists this clonotype with many counts. The chain joins TRBV6-1 to TRBJ2-1, with TRBD2 matching over 7 bases. J lost 8 bases, V lost 5 bases, and 12 bases had no gene match. Germline V gene data show CDR1 as MNHNS and CDR2 as SASEGT. This CDR3 region has 15 residues. CDR3 sequence (DNA): TGTGCCAGCAGTCGGGACTATCGATTGTACGATGAGCAGTTCTTC. Its protein product is CASSRDYRLYDEQFF.

V and J are TRBV7-2 and TRBJ1-1, with unresolved D. Germline values: CDR1 SGHTA, CDR2 FQGNSA. Trimming took 3 bases from V and 0 from J, leaving 26 bases between them. The CDR3 covers 20 residues. The CDR3 reads CASSFTVLGVGGRMNTEAFF. For the CDR3, the DNA is TGTGCCAGCAGCTTTACCGTTCTTGGGGTGGGCGGCCGAATGAACACTGAAGCTTTCTTT.

This sequence joins TRBV20-1 and TRBJ1-2, with a weak D call TRBD1 (5 bases). The CDR3 is 15 residues long. The V end was cut by 6 bases, the J end by 3 bases, with 20 bases between. In germline, CDR1 is DFQATT, CDR2 SNEGSKA (reference sequence). The CDR3: CSAPFGGQGDYGYTF. In DNA form, the CDR3 reads TGCAGTGCGCCGTTCGGCGGGCAGGGTGACTATGGCTACACCTTC.

Regarding this clonotype: At one end the junction does not follow the germline gene, possibly because of a read error. V gene TRBV12-3 or TRBV12-4 combines with J gene TRBJ1-1; D unresolved. The CDR3 totals 18 residues. Here the CDR3 DNA reads TGTTCCAGCAGTTCACCCCAGAACGGGGTCGGAGTGCAGACTGAAGCTTTCTTT. It codes for CSSSSPQNGVGVQTEAFF.

This clonotype has only a few counts. The rearrangement joins TRBV29-1 to TRBJ2-5, with D tentatively TRBD1 (6 bases). The length of the CDR3 is 14 residues. CDR1 and CDR2 from the germline V gene are SQVTM and ANQGSEA. Trimming cost V 3 bases and J 5 bases, with 16 bases left between them. This chain's CDR3 is CSVDGGIPQETQYF. The CDR3 DNA sequence: TGCAGCGTTGATGGGGGCATCCCCCAGGAGACCCAGTACTTC.

Ten or more counts support this clonotype. The chain combines TRBV28 with TRBJ2-5; 14 nucleotides agree with TRBD2. This CDR3 has 15 amino acids. Germline V lookup: CDR1 MDHEN, CDR2 SYDVKM. V lost 4 bases, J lost 6 bases, and 4 bases stayed unmatched. In DNA form, the CDR3 reads TGTGCCAGCAGTTCCGGGACTAGCGGGAGTCAGACCCAGTACTTC. It is translated as CASSSGTSGSQTQYF. The entire variable domain, with the rest obtained from reference TRBV28 and TRBJ2-5, is as follows: DVKVTQSSRYLVKRTGEKVFLECVQDMDHENMFWYRQDPGLGLRLIYFSYDVKMKEKGDIPEGYSVSREKKERFSLILESASTNQTSMYLCASSSGTSGSQTQYFGPGTRLLVL.

This clonotype showed up many times. V gene TRBV6-1 combines with J gene TRBJ2-4, with no clear D. V shed 7 bases and J shed 7 bases, with 14 bases lying between them. Germline lookup yields CDR1 MNHNS and CDR2 SASEGT. The CDR3 length is 13 residues. The CDR3 is CASTVGPRNIQYF. In DNA, the CDR3 is TGTGCCAGCACCGTTGGTCCAAGGAACATTCAGTACTTC.

With respect to this clonotype: This could be a read error, since a much larger clone is one nucleotide away. V gene TRBV7-2 combines with J gene TRBJ1-5, with D possibly being TRBD1 (5 bases). V lost 5 bases to trimming and J lost 3 bases, with 14 bases between them. Germline CDR1 and CDR2: SGHTA and FQGNSA. The CDR3 is 15 residues long. The CDR3, as DNA: TGTGCCAGCAGCCCCGTCAGCGGGACCAATCAGCCCCAGCATTTT. Encoded protein: CASSPVSGTNQPQHF.

The rearrangement uses TRBV27 and TRBJ1-6; 7 nucleotides align to TRBD1. This CDR3 is built from 15 residues. V gave up 6 bases and J gave up 13 bases; unmatched junction bases: 15. Germline V gene data show CDR1 as MNHEY and CDR2 as SMNVEV (reference sequence). The DNA of the CDR3 is TGTGCCAGCAGCCGTATCGACAGGGCAGATCAGCCCCTCCACTTT. Encoded protein: CASSRIDRADQPLHF.

As for this clonotype: A much more abundant neighbour one base away suggests this may be a read error. The DNA for the CDR3 is TGTGCCATCAGGGGTAACCGGGGTGACACTGGAGCTTTCTTT. Its translation is CAIRGNRGDTGAFF. This chain uses TRBV6-1 with TRBJ1-1, with D perhaps matching TRBD1 (6 bases). The CDR3 sequence is 14 residues long. From germline, CDR1 is MNHNS and CDR2 SASEGT.